Listed here are 32 T cell receptor beta chains from one sample, sequenced in a study of spatial heterogeneity in lung cancer. Time point defined: sample taken at primary tumor resection. Tumor, nontumor lung or frozen PBMC supplied whole RNA that was sequenced unsorted. Each CDR3 protein is one row after TCRdb ran MiXCR on the 5' RACE reads. The data hold some 100,000 distinct CDR3 sequences, with approximately 12% observed a single time. Sequencing was performed on PBMCs, taken at surgery. These receptors all stem from a male donor with early-stage non-small cell lung cancer.

This clonotype was seen only a few times. The J gene is TRBJ1-2, the V gene TRBV7-3, with 9 positions matching TRBD1. The CDR3 sequence is 15 residues long. CDR1 and CDR2 from the germline V gene are SGHTA and FQGTGA. V was clipped by 5 bases and J by 4 bases; unmatched bases: 8. CDR3 in DNA: TGTGCCAGCAGCGCGAACAGGGGGCCGCGCTATGGCTACACCTTC. It is translated as CASSANRGPRYGYTF.

There are a few counts of this clonotype. This CDR3 is CASSRSGLAGDYEQYF. In DNA form, the CDR3 reads TGTGCCAGCAGCCGTAGTGGACTAGCGGGAGACTACGAGCAGTACTTC. The rearrangement links TRBV11-3 to TRBJ2-7; TRBD2 agrees at 13 bases. The CDR3 has 16 residues. V was pared by 5 bases and J by 3 bases, with 7 bases of the junction left unmatched. Germline CDR1 reads SGHNT; CDR2 reads YENEEA. Filled out from reference TRBV11-3 and TRBJ2-7, the complete variable domain reads EAGVVQSPRYKIIEKKQPVAFWCNPISGHNTLYWYLQNLGQGPELLIRYENEEAVDDSQLPKDRFSAERLKGVDSTLKIQPAELGDSAVYLCASSRSGLAGDYEQYFGPGTRLTVT.

In its sample, this clonotype was seen many times. This chain joins TRBV7-8 and TRBJ2-1; perhaps TRBD2 as D (7 bases). The CDR3 consists of 15 residues. The V end was cut by 2 bases, the J end by 12 bases, with 20 bases between. Germline V gene sequence: CDR1 SGHVS, CDR2 FQNEAQ. DNA for the CDR3: TGTGCCAGCAGCTTAAGCGGGGCTACAGGGTTTTGGCAGTTCTTC. This sequence encodes CASSLSGATGFWQFF.

The chain has TRBV27 and TRBJ2-2; 8 bases align to TRBD1. Germline CDR1 reads MNHEY; CDR2 reads SMNVEV (reference sequence). CDR3 length: 17 amino acids. The trim removed 5 bases at V and 1 base at J, leaving 9 bases unmatched. The DNA for the CDR3 is TGTGCCAGCAGTATGAGAGGACAGGGATTGAACACCGGGGAGCTGTTTTTT. This translates into CASSMRGQGLNTGELFF.

The chain joins TRBV12-3 or TRBV12-4 to TRBJ2-3, with D tentatively TRBD1 (7 bases). V was trimmed by 4 bases and J by 4 bases, leaving 18 bases between them. The CDR3 covers 16 residues. The CDR3 loop is CASSSYGGGHADTQYF. As DNA, the CDR3 is TGTGCCAGCAGTTCCTATGGAGGGGGCCACGCAGATACGCAGTATTTT.

In its sample, this clonotype was seen a few times. CDR3 protein: CASSQDEGIGTEAFF. CDR3 nucleotide sequence: TGCGCCAGCAGCCAAGACGAGGGGATAGGCACTGAAGCTTTCTTT. The V gene is TRBV4-3, the J gene TRBJ1-1, with D maybe TRBD1 (5 bases). The V end lost 0 bases, the J end lost 4 bases, and 12 bases lay between the germline ends. CDR1 is LGHNA and CDR2 is YSLEER in the germline V gene. CDR3 length: 15 residues.

The sample holds many counts of this clonotype. The chain has TRBV29-1 and TRBJ2-4; no clear D. Per the germline V gene, CDR1 is SQVTM and CDR2 is ANQGSEA. The CDR3 covers 11 residues. V was shortened by 1 base and J by 8 bases, with 6 bases between the two germline ends. The CDR3 coding sequence is TGCAGCGTTGAAGGATCGGACATTCAGTACTTC. Its protein product is CSVEGSDIQYF.

The chain joins TRBV4-3 to TRBJ2-1, with TRBD2 identical over 11 bases. This CDR3 is built from 17 residues. Trimming cost V 4 bases and J 4 bases; bases outside gene matches: 9. Germline V gives CDR1 LGHNA, CDR2 YSLEER. The CDR3 here is CASSLSSGRVNYNEQFF. The CDR3 nucleotides are TGCGCCAGCAGCCTCAGTAGCGGGAGGGTAAATTACAATGAGCAGTTCTTC.

This clonotype was counted a few times. The rearrangement uses TRBV5-4 and TRBJ1-2, with 9 bases fitting TRBD1. Germline V gives CDR1 SGHNT, CDR2 YYREEE (reference sequence). V lost 3 bases, J lost 7 bases, and 13 bases stayed unmatched. The CDR3 length is 16 residues. The CDR3 DNA sequence: TGTGCCAGCAGCTATACAGGGGGCGTAGAAGTCTCTGGCTACACCTTC. It yields the protein CASSYTGGVEVSGYTF.

V and J are TRBV12-3 or TRBV12-4 and TRBJ2-2; 8 bases match TRBD1. V dropped 7 bases and J dropped 4; count of bases not matched to a gene: 8. This CDR3 has 15 amino acids. The CDR3 reads CASTPGQGPTGELFF. In nucleotides, the CDR3 is TGTGCCAGCACTCCAGGACAGGGCCCCACCGGGGAGCTGTTTTTT.

This clonotype has more than one count but fewer than ten. DNA of the CDR3: TGTGCCAGCAGCTTAGGCGACAGGGGAATCACAGATACGCAGTATTTT. Translation: CASSLGDRGITDTQYF. This chain links TRBV11-3 with TRBJ2-3, with 8 bases matching TRBD1. V shed 1 base, J shed 2 bases, and the junction held 5 bases outside the gene matches. The CDR3 length is 16 residues. Germline values: CDR1 SGHNT, CDR2 YENEEA.

This clonotype was found many times. The rearrangement links TRBV6-5 to TRBJ2-2; TRBD1 matches at 8 bases. This CDR3 comprises 12 residues. Germline CDR1 is MNHEY and CDR2 is SVGAGI. CDR3 sequence (DNA): TGTTGCACAGGGGGTGACACCGGGGAGCTGTTTTTT. It yields the protein CCTGGDTGELFF.

The chain combines TRBV3-1 with TRBJ2-7; TRBD2 agrees at 7 bases. Looked up from germline, CDR1 is LGHDT and CDR2 is YNNKEL (reference sequence). CDR3 length equals 16 residues. V gave up 4 bases and J gave up 1 base; unmatched junction bases: 10. CDR3 protein: CASSLAGGTTSYEQYF. The DNA of the CDR3 is TGTGCCAGCAGCCTGGCTGGGGGGACTACATCCTACGAGCAGTACTTC.

This clonotype was observed a few times. The rearrangement uses TRBV20-1 and TRBJ1-4; D ambiguous. The CDR3 is 12 amino acids. Trimming left V 6 bases short and J 7 bases short, with 12 bases between. The germline V gene has CDR1 DFQATT and CDR2 SNEGSKA (reference sequence). CDR3 residues: CSAGERGEKLFF. Written as DNA, the CDR3 is TGCAGTGCCGGGGAGCGGGGTGAAAAACTGTTTTTT.

V and J are TRBV27 and TRBJ2-3, with D perhaps being TRBD1 or TRBD2 (5 bases each). Trimming removed 3 bases at V and 7 bases at J, with 14 bases between. Looked up from germline, CDR1 is MNHEY and CDR2 is SMNVEV (reference sequence). CDR3 size: 14 residues. The CDR3 reads CASSFRWGMHTQYF. The CDR3 DNA reads TGTGCCAGCAGTTTCCGCTGGGGGATGCATACGCAGTATTTT.

DNA for the CDR3: TGCAGTGCGATCCAGGGGGTTGGGGCCAACGTCCTGACTTTC. Its translation: CSAIQGVGANVLTF. The V and J genes are TRBV20-1 and TRBJ2-6, with 7 positions matching TRBD1. Germline V gives CDR1 DFQATT, CDR2 SNEGSKA (reference sequence). Trimming cost V 6 bases and J 3 bases; bases outside gene matches: 5. The CDR3 is made up of 14 amino acids.

This clonotype has at least ten counts. DNA for the CDR3: TGTGCCAGCTCCGGTCGGGGGAACTACGAGCAGTACTTC. Amino acids: CASSGRGNYEQYF. The chain has TRBV2 and TRBJ2-7; D possibly corresponds to TRBD2 (6 bases). In germline, CDR1 is SNHLY, CDR2 FYNNEI. CDR3 size: 13 residues. The ends were cut back, 8 bases at V and 3 bases at J, with 14 bases in the middle.

This clonotype was recorded a few times. The J gene is TRBJ1-2, the V gene TRBV4-3; 7 bases line up with TRBD1. Germline CDR1 LGHNA, CDR2 YSLEER. With V trimmed by 6 bases and J by 5 bases, 9 bases remained unmatched. The CDR3 has 14 residues. For the CDR3, the DNA is TGCGCCAGCAGTGCCGACAGGGATGGATATGGCTACACCTTC. It specifies CASSADRDGYGYTF.

This clonotype has a handful of counts. The genes are TRBV2 and TRBJ2-7, with D maybe TRBD1 (6 bases). The CDR3 extends over 15 amino acids. The germline V gene encodes CDR1 SNHLY and CDR2 FYNNEI. V lost 7 bases to trimming and J lost 2 bases, with 18 bases between them. The CDR3 loop reads CASTPETGIPYEQYF. Written as DNA, the CDR3 is TGTGCCAGCACCCCCGAGACAGGCATCCCCTACGAGCAGTACTTC.

There are many counts of this clonotype. This rearrangement joins TRBV29-1 to TRBJ2-5; 8 bases map to TRBD2. V was pared by 4 bases and J by 5 bases, with 6 bases of the junction left unmatched. This CDR3 has 13 amino acids. In germline, CDR1 is SQVTM, CDR2 ANQGSEA. CDR3 region: CSVAVAGRETQYF. DNA for the CDR3: TGCAGCGTTGCGGTAGCGGGAAGGGAGACCCAGTACTTC.

There are a few counts of this clonotype. The chain is built from TRBV20-1 and TRBJ2-7, with TRBD1 matching 9 bases. Trimming cost V 6 bases and J 2 bases; bases outside gene matches: 5. The CDR3 extends over 13 amino acids. Germline-derived CDR1 and CDR2 are DFQATT and SNEGSKA (reference sequence). The CDR3 DNA follows: TGCAGTGCCTACGGACAGGGGACCTACGAGCAGTACTTC. This sequence encodes CSAYGQGTYEQYF.

This clonotype was picked up many times. The chain combines TRBV6-2 or TRBV6-3 with TRBJ2-3; D tentatively reads TRBD1 or TRBD2 (5 bases each). Looked up from germline, CDR1 is MNHEY and CDR2 is SVGEGT. This CDR3 is 17 amino acids long. Trimming left V 2 bases short and J 2 bases short, with 17 bases between. CDR3 coding DNA: TGTGCCAGCAGTTACGGGGTGGGGGAAGACCACACAGATACGCAGTATTTT. Its protein is CASSYGVGEDHTDTQYF.

The table lists this clonotype with a few counts. The V call is TRBV11-2, the J call TRBJ2-4; 9 positions agree with TRBD2. CDR1 is SGHAT, CDR2 FQNNGV, per germline. Losses at the gene ends were 2 bases for V and 0 bases for J; bases not matched to a gene: 11. This CDR3 comprises 19 residues. CDR3 loop: CASSLPPRLAELAKNIQYF. The DNA of the CDR3 is TGTGCCAGCAGCTTACCCCCGAGACTAGCGGAACTAGCCAAAAACATTCAGTACTTC.

The table lists this clonotype with a count of one. V is TRBV9 and J is TRBJ1-1, with D tentatively TRBD1 (6 bases). Between the trimmed V and J ends, which lost 5 bases and 5 bases, there was a span of 13 bases. This CDR3 has 13 amino acids. Germline V gene data show CDR1 as SGDLS and CDR2 as YYNGEE. CDR3 nucleotide sequence: TGTGCCAGCAGGTCAGGGGCTGAAACTGAAGCTTTCTTT. Translation gives CASRSGAETEAFF. Complete variable domain (other parts from reference TRBV9 and TRBJ1-1): DSGVTQTPKHLITATGQRVTLRCSPRSGDLSVYWYQQSLDQGLQFLIQYYNGEERAKGNILERFSAQQFPDLHSELNLSSLELGDSALYFCASRSGAETEAFFGQGTRLTVV.

In its sample, this clonotype was seen many times. The chain is built from TRBV27 and TRBJ2-1; either TRBD1 or TRBD2 may fit D (5 bases each). This CDR3 is built from 13 residues. The V gene lost 5 bases and the J gene lost 9 bases, with 14 bases spanning the gap. CDR1 MNHEY and CDR2 SMNVEV come from the germline V gene (reference sequence). The CDR3 is CASSPGARSEQFF. The CDR3 nucleotides read TGTGCCAGCAGTCCCGGGGCTCGTAGTGAGCAGTTCTTC.

This clonotype was seen a handful of times. The chain is built from TRBV5-1 and TRBJ2-6; D unclear. V shed 0 bases and J shed 1 base, with 8 bases lying between them. The germline gives CDR1 SGHRS, CDR2 YFSETQ. The CDR3 totals 16 residues. CDR3 in amino acids: CASSLASGSGANVLTF. CDR3 in DNA: TGCGCCAGCAGCTTGGCCTCAGGTTCTGGGGCCAACGTCCTGACTTTC.

This clonotype was picked up a small number of times. The chain combines TRBV6-5 with TRBJ2-3; 9 positions match TRBD2. Trimming took 6 bases from V and 4 from J; bases not matched to a gene: 11. There are 16 residues in the CDR3. Germline-derived CDR1 and CDR2 are MNHEY and SVGAGI. The CDR3 region has the DNA TGTGCCAGCAGACACGCTCCGGGACTAGCATCAGATACGCAGTATTTT. Its translation: CASRHAPGLASDTQYF.

The chain links TRBV29-1 to TRBJ1-1; 7 nucleotides line up with TRBD1. J was trimmed by 3 bases and V by 7 bases; bases with no gene match: 5. In germline, CDR1 is SQVTM, CDR2 ANQGSEA. The CDR3 totals 12 residues. The CDR3 sequence is CSASTGDTEAFF. The CDR3 DNA is TGCAGCGCTTCCACAGGGGACACTGAAGCTTTCTTT.

This clonotype was counted between two and nine times. V gene TRBV12-3 or TRBV12-4 combines with J gene TRBJ1-3, with a possible D match to TRBD1 (6 bases). V lost 6 bases and J 0 bases, leaving 15 bases between the germline ends. This CDR3 is 16 amino acids long. CDR3 loop: CASRTGFFSSGNTIYF. The CDR3 coding sequence is TGTGCCAGCAGGACAGGTTTCTTCAGCTCTGGAAACACCATATATTTT.

The chain employs TRBV7-2 and TRBJ1-1; no definite D call. Germline loops: CDR1 SGHTA, CDR2 FQGNSA. Trimming cost V 5 bases and J 4 bases, with 20 bases left between them. The length of the CDR3 is 16 residues. The CDR3 sequence: CASSLLVLVAGTEAFF. As DNA, the CDR3 is TGTGCCAGCAGCCTTCTAGTGTTGGTGGCAGGCACTGAAGCTTTCTTT. The full variable domain, its missing parts supplied by reference TRBV7-2 and TRBJ1-1, is GAGVSQSPSNKVTEKGKDVELRCDPISGHTALYWYRQSLGQGLEFLIYFQGNSAPDKSGLPSDRFSAERTGGSVSTLTIQRTQQEDSAVYLCASSLLVLVAGTEAFFGQGTRLTVV.

This clonotype has only a few counts. The chain carries TRBV7-6 and TRBJ1-4; D is uncertain. CDR3 length: 14 residues. Germline values: CDR1 SGHVS, CDR2 FNYEAQ. Deletions cut 3 bases from V and 8 bases from J, with 13 bases between. The CDR3 loop is CASSFSVGEEKLFF. The CDR3 DNA follows: TGTGCCAGCAGCTTTTCAGTCGGGGAGGAAAAACTGTTTTTT.

V is TRBV28 and J is TRBJ2-7; unclear D gene. Germline assignment: CDR1 MDHEN and CDR2 SYDVKM. Trimming took off 5 bases at V and 6 bases at J, with 8 bases between the two ends. CDR3 length: 11 amino acids. CDR3 sequence: CASSPFREQYF. CDR3 sequence (DNA): TGTGCCAGCAGTCCGTTCCGCGAGCAGTACTTC. The entire variable domain, with the rest obtained from reference TRBV28 and TRBJ2-7, is as follows: DVKVTQSSRYLVKRTGEKVFLECVQDMDHENMFWYRQDPGLGLRLIYFSYDVKMKEKGDIPEGYSVSREKKERFSLILESASTNQTSMYLCASSPFREQYFGPGTRLTVT.